The rows below give T cell receptor beta chains drawn from one sample of a study of T cells in localized non-small cell lung cancer. The method was immunoSEQ multiplex PCR; TCRdb's version includes in-frame clones alone and lacks a portion of them. This sample has over a thousand clones; about 20% occur once, and the top ten carry approximately 8.1%. The material sequenced was lung tumor tissue, taken before any cancer treatment. These receptors all come from a female donor older than 55 with stage I squamous cell lung carcinoma. The CDR3 runs from the conserved cysteine through the conserved F or W. Fields, in order: CDR3 protein, CDR3 DNA, J gene, clone size, D gene, V gene. D genes are given only for firm matches. Clone size, where shown, is once, few, many, or a class for clones that have expanded.

CDR3aa: CASSLAQNPNYGYTF
CDR3nt: TGTGCCAGCAGCTTGGCCCAGAACCCTAACTATGGCTACACCTTC
j_gene: TRBJ1-2
abundance: .
d_gene: .
v_gene: TRBV11-3

CDR3aa: CASSSSGSPSMEQYF
CDR3nt: TGTGCCAGCAGCTCTAGCGGGAGCCCCTCAATGGAGCAGTACTTC
j_gene: TRBJ2-7
abundance: large
d_gene: TRBD2
v_gene: TRBV11-3

CDR3aa: CASSRGGTNEKLFF
CDR3nt: TGTGCCAGCAGTCGGGGAGGAACTAATGAAAAACTGTTTTTT
j_gene: TRBJ1-4
abundance: .
d_gene: .
v_gene: TRBV11-3

CDR3aa: CASSPTGGPYEQYF
CDR3nt: TGTGCCAGCAGCCCGACTGGGGGTCCCTACGAGCAGTACTTC
j_gene: TRBJ2-7
abundance: .
d_gene: .
v_gene: TRBV11-3

CDR3aa: CASSYFRTRYNEQFF
CDR3nt: TGTGCCAGCAGTTACTTTAGGACTAGATACAATGAGCAGTTCTTC
j_gene: TRBJ2-1
abundance: .
d_gene: TRBD2
v_gene: TRBV6-8

CDR3aa: CASSLAGTDDNEQFF
CDR3nt: TGCGCCAGCAGCTTGGCCGGGACGGACGACAATGAGCAGTTCTTC
j_gene: TRBJ2-1
abundance: .
d_gene: .
v_gene: TRBV5-1

CDR3aa: CAWSGVWTAQGSNQPQHF
CDR3nt: TGTGCCTGGAGTGGTGTCTGGACAGCCCAAGGGAGCAATCAGCCCCAGCATTTT
j_gene: TRBJ1-5
abundance: few
d_gene: .
v_gene: TRBV30

CDR3aa: CASSPYREGEAFF
CDR3nt: TGTGCCAGCTCACCATACAGGGAAGGTGAAGCTTTCTTT
j_gene: TRBJ1-1
abundance: few
d_gene: .
v_gene: TRBV18

CDR3aa: CASSLFSGGHTIYF
CDR3nt: TGTGCCAGCAGCTTGTTTAGTGGCGGGCACACCATATATTTT
j_gene: TRBJ1-3
abundance: medium-sized
d_gene: .
v_gene: TRBV11-3

CDR3aa: CASSSGHPLPQHF
CDR3nt: TGTGCCAGCAGTTCGGGACACCCATTGCCCCAGCATTTT
j_gene: TRBJ1-5
abundance: few
d_gene: .
v_gene: TRBV6-8

CDR3aa: CASSPGLAGGGETQYF
CDR3nt: TGTGCCAGCAGCCCCGGACTAGCGGGAGGGGGGGAGACCCAGTACTTC
j_gene: TRBJ2-5
abundance: medium-sized
d_gene: TRBD2
v_gene: TRBV6-8

CDR3aa: CASSSELTKSEKLFF
CDR3nt: TGTGCCAGCAGTTCCGAGCTGACGAAGAGTGAAAAACTGTTTTTT
j_gene: TRBJ1-4
abundance: large
d_gene: .
v_gene: TRBV6-8

CDR3aa: CASSLQGSAGELFF
CDR3nt: TGTGCCAGCAGCTTACAGGGTTCGGCCGGGGAGCTGTTTTTT
j_gene: TRBJ2-2
abundance: .
d_gene: .
v_gene: TRBV11-3